This TCR beta chain was sequenced during a study of shared clonotypes between healthy human individuals. Background on the study: Per donor, CD8 memory used one plate, CD8 naive used two, CD4 memory used three and CD4 naive used three. Study-wide results and limits: Non-shared clonotypes displayed generation probabilities falling below those of clonotypes present in all four donors.

Replicate PCRs for sorted subsets used roughly 200 ng DNA; this equaled tens of thousands of T cell genomes. Generated by immunoSEQ multiplex PCR, the TCRdb table keeps only in-frame clones and is missing some. Counted here are about 2.5 million clones, about nine tenths occurring once; the ten biggest clones make up approximately 0.4%. With respect to this clone: Its antigen is undetermined.

Per the germline V gene, CDR1 is KGHSH and CDR2 is LQKENI. With 6 bases removed from V and 7 bases from J, the gap between germline ends came to 15 bases. This CDR3 comprises 13 residues. The clonotype was recovered from a man between 18 and 35 years old in good health. Some clones in this sample may be carry-over from other donors' samples. The chain couples TRBV18 to TRBJ1-1; D is undetermined. The source material was naive CD4+ T cells from PBMCs. Sample subset: CD45RA+ positively selected. The CDR3 sequence: CASSTNKVGEAFF. The DNA of the CDR3 is TGTGCCAGCTCTACCAACAAGGTGGGTGAAGCTTTCTTT.